This TCR beta chain came from a study of CXCR3-negative and CXCR3-positive naive CD8 T cells. The study, taken as a whole, reports: Similar levels of surface CD5 were seen between naive subsets; TCR strength was inferred from TRB CDR3 properties. Sequencing showed both naive subsets with comparably high diversity, and memory CD8+ cells much lower.

Using triplicate sorts, some 300,000 cells were collected each time from every CD8+ T cell subset. CD45RO-CCR7+CD27+CD95- characterized naive CD8+ T cells. Note on this clonotype: No antigen is known for it.

5' RACE with UMI labels generated the TRB cDNA libraries. TCRdb re-called the 5' RACE reads and shows each CDR3 protein once, DNA omitted. This sample's table reports approximately 66,000 distinct CDR3 sequences. The sequence derives from a human donor in good health. Some clones in this sample may be carry-over from other donors' samples. Sequences were obtained from naive CXCR3- CD8+ T cells from blood. Subset specified: CD45RO-CCR7+CD27+CD95- naive CD8+ T cells lacking CXCR3 (TNR3-).

CDR3 in amino acids: CASSKPPGLAGGDHYEQYF. The chain links TRBV28 to TRBJ2-7; TCRdb calls TRBD2, which cannot be checked without DNA. Germline-derived CDR1 and CDR2 are MDHEN and SYDVKM. The CDR3 totals 19 residues.